These 25 T cell receptor beta chains came from one sample sequenced in a study of blood T cell repertoires in COVID-19. The table came from immunoSEQ multiplex PCR; TCRdb's copy has only in-frame clones and leaves some out. The sample carries roughly 150,000 clones, more than 85% recorded once. Sequences were obtained from peripheral blood. Every receptor here comes from a woman in her 70s with acute or convalescent COVID-19.

The rearrangement joins TRBV5-6 to TRBJ2-5, with 9 bases fitting TRBD2. The CDR3 runs to 18 residues. Germline CDR1 is SGHDT and CDR2 is YYEEEE. The ends lost 3 bases at V and 2 bases at J; junction bases unmatched: 14. CDR3 sequence reads: CASSSGGSGGRQQETQYF. The CDR3 DNA follows: TGTGCCAGCAGCTCCGGGGGTAGCGGGGGCCGTCAACAAGAGACCCAGTACTTC.

V usage is TRBV6-2 or TRBV6-3 and J usage is TRBJ2-3; 11 bases align to TRBD2. This CDR3 comprises 16 residues. V lost 2 bases, J lost 7 bases, and 8 bases stayed unmatched. Germline CDR1 MNHEY, CDR2 SVGEGT. This chain's CDR3 is CASSYELAGGRNTQYF. DNA for the CDR3: TGTGCCAGCAGTTACGAGCTAGCGGGGGGACGAAATACGCAGTATTTT.

V gene TRBV2 combines with J gene TRBJ2-7, with 7 bases identical to TRBD1. CDR3 length equals 13 residues. The V gene end was trimmed by 7 bases and the J gene end by 4 bases; junction bases not matched to a gene: 7. Germline CDR1 is SNHLY and CDR2 is FYNNEI. The CDR3: CASTGQEGYEQYF. The CDR3 DNA follows: TGTGCCAGCACCGGACAGGAAGGGTACGAGCAGTACTTC.

This sequence joins TRBV11-2 and TRBJ2-2, with D possibly being TRBD2 (5 bases). This CDR3 spans 15 amino acids. Per the germline V gene, CDR1 is SGHAT and CDR2 is FQNNGV. V lost 3 bases to trimming and J lost 0 bases, with 8 bases between them. CDR3 protein: CASSFGRANTGELFF. The DNA for the CDR3 is TGTGCCAGCAGCTTTGGGCGGGCGAACACCGGGGAGCTGTTTTTT.

V gene TRBV12-5 combines with J gene TRBJ1-4; D remains ambiguous. CDR3 length: 11 amino acids. Germline CDR1 reads LGHNT; CDR2 reads FRNRAP. The V end lost 6 bases, the J end lost 8 bases, and 7 bases lay between the germline ends. The CDR3 sequence: CASGLNEKLFF. Here the CDR3 DNA reads TGTGCTAGTGGGCTAAACGAAAAACTGTTTTTT. The full variable domain, in which reference TRBV12-5 and TRBJ1-4 provide the parts outside the CDR3, is DARVTQTPRHKVTEMGQEVTMRCQPILGHNTVFWYRQTMMQGLELLAYFRNRAPLDDSGMPKDRFSAEMPDATLATLKIQPSEPRDSAVYFCASGLNEKLFFGSGTQLSVL.

The chain has TRBV4-1 and TRBJ1-1; no firm D call. The germline V and J ends were trimmed by 0 bases and 0 bases, with 11 bases remaining between them. This CDR3 has 16 amino acids. Germline V gives CDR1 MGHRA, CDR2 YSYEKL. CDR3 nucleotides: TGCGCCAGCAGCCAAGAGGCTTTACAGATGAACACTGAAGCTTTCTTT. As protein: CASSQEALQMNTEAFF.

The chain uses TRBV30 and TRBJ1-2, with D perhaps matching TRBD1 (5 bases). The CDR3 extends over 14 amino acids. Trimming stripped 4 bases from V and 7 bases from J, with 19 bases between. The germline V gene encodes CDR1 GTSNPN and CDR2 SVGIG (reference sequence). CDR3 protein: CAWTLGGTFGGYTF. The CDR3 nucleotides are TGTGCCTGGACTCTGGGGGGAACGTTCGGTGGCTACACCTTC.

This rearrangement joins TRBV10-3 to TRBJ2-1; 13 nucleotides line up with TRBD2. After removal of 10 bases from V and 5 bases from J, the junction contained 2 bases not matched to a gene. This CDR3 has 13 amino acids. Germline CDR1 reads ENHRY; CDR2 reads SYGVKD. The CDR3 DNA reads TGTGCCACAGGACTAGCGGGGGACAATGAGCAGTTCTTC. It codes for CATGLAGDNEQFF.

The chain couples TRBV3-1 (or the pseudogene TRBV3-2) to TRBJ1-1; 9 bases fit TRBD1. Losses at the gene ends were 2 bases for V and 1 base for J; bases not matched to a gene: 5. Germline V gene sequence: CDR1 LGHDT, CDR2 YNNKEL (reference sequence). This CDR3 has 16 amino acids. CDR3 amino acids: CASSQRQGVGNTEAFF. CDR3 coding DNA: TGTGCCAGCAGCCAAAGACAGGGGGTTGGGAACACTGAAGCTTTCTTT.

Concerning this clone itself: Other DNA sequences from this sample encode an identical CDR3 as well. This sequence joins TRBV7-6 and TRBJ1-5; D uncertain. Germline assignment: CDR1 SGHVS and CDR2 FNYEAQ. The CDR3 consists of 15 residues. Trimming removed 0 bases from V and 1 base from J, with 7 bases in between. CDR3 nucleotides: TGTGCCAGCAGCTTAGCGGGCAACAGCAATCAGCCCCAGCATTTT. Translation gives CASSLAGNSNQPQHF.

J is TRBJ2-3 and V is TRBV19, with a weak D call TRBD1 (6 bases). CDR3 length: 15 amino acids. Germline-derived CDR1 and CDR2 are LNHDA and SQIVND (reference sequence). The V end lost 8 bases, the J end lost 5 bases, and 20 bases lay between the germline ends. CDR3: CASGLFNRVGDTQYF. The CDR3 nucleotides read TGTGCCAGTGGACTTTTCAACAGGGTGGGAGATACGCAGTATTTT.

The rearrangement uses TRBV15 and TRBJ2-7; 7 positions match TRBD1. In germline, CDR1 is LNHNV, CDR2 YYDKDF (reference sequence). The CDR3 covers 15 residues. V lost 1 base, J lost 7 bases, and 10 bases stayed unmatched. As DNA, the CDR3 is TGTGCCACCAGCAGAGGGAAGGACAGGTGGAAGGAGCAGTACTTC. This codes for CATSRGKDRWKEQYF.

The rearrangement uses TRBV5-1 and TRBJ2-5, with D possibly matching TRBD2 (6 bases). CDR1 is SGHRS, CDR2 YFSETQ, per germline. The V end lost 6 bases, the J end lost 2 bases, and 14 bases lay between the germline ends. The CDR3 runs to 14 residues. The CDR3 DNA reads TGCGCCAGCAACGCGGGGTCCGAACAAGAGACCCAGTACTTC. Amino acids: CASNAGSEQETQYF. Full variable domain (outside the CDR3, taken from reference TRBV5-1 and TRBJ2-5): KAGVTQTPRYLIKTRGQQVTLSCSPISGHRSVSWYQQTPGQGLQFLFEYFSETQRNKGNFPGRFSGRQFSNSRSEMNVSTLELGDSALYLCASNAGSEQETQYFGPGTRLLVL.

This clone was seen a handful of times. The chain combines TRBV6-1 with TRBJ2-7, with a tentative D call TRBD2 (6 bases). Trimming removed 3 bases from V and 7 bases from J, with 13 bases in between. From germline, CDR1 is MNHNS and CDR2 SASEGT. This CDR3 region has 13 residues. CDR3 DNA: TGTGCCAGCAGTGATCTGGGGCGGGGAGAGCAGTACGTC. This gives the protein CASSDLGRGEQYV.

The chain combines TRBV24-1 with TRBJ1-2; D is undetermined. Trimming removed 4 bases at V and 8 bases at J, with 10 bases between. Germline CDR1 and CDR2: KGHDR and SFDVKD. The length of the CDR3 is 12 residues. Here the CDR3 reads CATSDYAWGYTF. CDR3 DNA: TGTGCCACCAGTGACTACGCTTGGGGCTACACCTTC.

V usage is TRBV3-1 (or the pseudogene TRBV3-2) and J usage is TRBJ1-2; 8 bases align to TRBD1. The germline CDR1 and CDR2 sequences are LGHDT and YNNKEL (reference sequence). Trimming took 8 bases from V and 4 from J; bases not matched to a gene: 6. The CDR3 spans 13 residues. This CDR3 reads CASYQQGGYGYTF. Written as DNA, the CDR3 is TGTGCCAGCTATCAACAGGGGGGCTATGGCTACACCTTC.

In this sample, this clone turned up once. The rearrangement joins TRBV18 to TRBJ2-2, with a tentative D call TRBD1 (6 bases). The V and J ends lost 2 bases and 0 bases respectively, with 16 bases between them. Germline CDR1 KGHSH, CDR2 LQKENI. The length of the CDR3 is 18 residues. CDR3 amino acids: CASSPVLKGTSNTGELFF. The CDR3 DNA is TGTGCCAGCTCACCAGTACTTAAGGGGACATCGAACACCGGGGAGCTGTTTTTT.

The chain uses TRBV2 and TRBJ1-6; D might be TRBD1 (5 bases). The CDR3 loop spans 15 amino acids. Trimming pared 10 bases from V and 7 bases from J, leaving 20 bases between. The V gene's germline CDR1 is SNHLY and CDR2 FYNNEI. CDR3 DNA sequence: TGTGCCATCCAGGCGGGGGATCCGGGAAATTCACCCCTCCACTTT. It specifies CAIQAGDPGNSPLHF.

This clone was picked up a small number of times. The genes are TRBV15 and TRBJ1-3; 9 bases align to TRBD1. After removal of 0 bases from V and 4 bases from J, the junction contained 4 bases not matched to a gene. The germline CDR1 and CDR2 sequences are LNHNV and YYDKDF (reference sequence). The CDR3 has 16 residues. Here the CDR3 DNA reads TGTGCCACCAGCAGAGAACAGGGGGCGCGAGGAAACACCATATATTTT. It is translated as CATSREQGARGNTIYF.

The V call is TRBV14, the J call TRBJ2-1, with D unclear. This CDR3 spans 14 amino acids. The V gene's germline CDR1 is SGHDN and CDR2 FVKESK. Trimming took off 4 bases at V and 0 bases at J, with 7 bases between the two ends. The DNA of the CDR3 is TGTGCCAGCAGCCCTCTGAGCTCCTACAATGAGCAGTTCTTC. This codes for CASSPLSSYNEQFF.

The V and J genes are TRBV19 and TRBJ2-3, with 7 bases aligning to TRBD1. Germline trimming cut 1 base from V and 3 bases from J; bases unmatched to any gene: 7. There are 16 residues in the CDR3. Looked up from germline, CDR1 is LNHDA and CDR2 is SQIVND (reference sequence). The CDR3 DNA sequence: TGTGCCAGTAGTATAGGCCAGGGGGTGCGGACAGATACGCAGTATTTT. It translates to CASSIGQGVRTDTQYF.

A few counts support this clone. The chain uses TRBV7-3 and TRBJ2-7, with a tentative D call TRBD1 (6 bases). Germline loops: CDR1 SGHTA, CDR2 FQGTGA. V dropped 8 bases and J dropped 2 bases, with 19 bases sitting between them. The CDR3 length is 15 residues. CDR3 sequence (DNA): TGTGCCAGCCGTCCCCGGACAGTCGTGGCCTACGAGCAGTACTTC. This codes for CASRPRTVVAYEQYF.

The rearrangement uses TRBV11-2 and TRBJ2-4; TRBD2 aligns across 13 bases. The CDR3 totals 16 residues. The germline gives CDR1 SGHAT, CDR2 FQNNGV. J was trimmed by 4 bases and V by 5 bases; bases with no gene match: 5. CDR3 sequence (DNA): TGTGCCAGCAGCACCGGGACTAGCGGGGTAAAAAACATTCAGTACTTC. Residues: CASSTGTSGVKNIQYF.

The CDR3 spells CASSSGQNNEKLFF. DNA for the CDR3: TGTGCCAGCAGTTCGGGACAGAATAATGAAAAACTGTTTTTT. V usage is TRBV28 and J usage is TRBJ1-4, with 7 bases identical to TRBD1. CDR1 MDHEN and CDR2 SYDVKM come from the germline V gene. This CDR3 comprises 14 residues. V shed 4 bases and J 4 bases; nucleotides not matched to a gene: 3.

This clone showed up just once. The chain is built from TRBV6-2 or TRBV6-3 and TRBJ1-2, with unresolved D. The V gene's germline CDR1 is MNHEY and CDR2 SVGEGT. The CDR3 is 13 amino acids. Trimming removed 7 bases at V and 6 bases at J, with 15 bases between. Here the CDR3 DNA reads TGTGCCAGCACCCCTTTGGAGGCGGATGGCTACACCTTC. It yields the protein CASTPLEADGYTF.